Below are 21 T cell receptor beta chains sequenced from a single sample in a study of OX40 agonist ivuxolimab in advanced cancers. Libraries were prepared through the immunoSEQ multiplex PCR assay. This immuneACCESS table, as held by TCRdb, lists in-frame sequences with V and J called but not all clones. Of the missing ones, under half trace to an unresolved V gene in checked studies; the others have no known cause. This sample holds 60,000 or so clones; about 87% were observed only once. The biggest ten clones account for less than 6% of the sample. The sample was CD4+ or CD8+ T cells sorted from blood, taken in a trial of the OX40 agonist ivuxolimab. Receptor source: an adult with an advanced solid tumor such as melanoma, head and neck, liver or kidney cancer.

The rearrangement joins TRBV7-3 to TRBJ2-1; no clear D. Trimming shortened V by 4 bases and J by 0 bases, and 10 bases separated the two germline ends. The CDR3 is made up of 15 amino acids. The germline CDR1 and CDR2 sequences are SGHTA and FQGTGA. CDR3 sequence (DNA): TGTGCCAGCAGCTCAGCGAGCAGCTCCTACAATGAGCAGTTCTTC. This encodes CASSSASSSYNEQFF.

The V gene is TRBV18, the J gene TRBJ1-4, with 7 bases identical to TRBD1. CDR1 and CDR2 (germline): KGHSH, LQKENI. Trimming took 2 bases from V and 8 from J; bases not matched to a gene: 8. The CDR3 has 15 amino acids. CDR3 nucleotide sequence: TGTGCCAGCTCACCAGACAGGGTTATCGAGGAAAAACTGTTTTTT. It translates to CASSPDRVIEEKLFF. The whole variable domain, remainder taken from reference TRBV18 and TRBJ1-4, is NAGVMQNPRHLVRRRGQEARLRCSPMKGHSHVYWYRQLPEEGLKFMVYLQKENIIDESGMPKERFSAEFPKEGPSILRIQQVVRGDSAAYFCASSPDRVIEEKLFFGSGTQLSVL.

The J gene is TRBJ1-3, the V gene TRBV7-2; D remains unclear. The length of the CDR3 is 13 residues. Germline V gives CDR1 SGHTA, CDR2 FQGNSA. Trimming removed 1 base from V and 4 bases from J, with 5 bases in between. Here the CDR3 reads CASSLVSGNTIYF. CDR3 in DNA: TGTGCCAGCAGCTTAGTCTCCGGAAACACCATATATTTT.

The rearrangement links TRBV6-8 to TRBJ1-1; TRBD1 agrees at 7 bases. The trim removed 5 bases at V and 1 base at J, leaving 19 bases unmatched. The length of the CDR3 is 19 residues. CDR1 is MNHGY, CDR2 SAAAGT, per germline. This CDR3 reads CASSQRTGWDSGANTEAFF. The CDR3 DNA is TGTGCCAGCAGTCAACGAACCGGTTGGGACAGCGGAGCGAACACTGAAGCTTTCTTT.

CDR3 DNA: TGTGCCAGCAGGTCAGATGCGGGAGGCACAGATACGCAGTATTTT. Its protein product is CASRSDAGGTDTQYF. V gene TRBV2 combines with J gene TRBJ2-3, with TRBD2 identical over 7 bases. CDR1 SNHLY and CDR2 FYNNEI come from the germline V gene. The CDR3 extends over 15 amino acids. The J segment lost 1 base and the V segment lost 6 bases, leaving 7 bases of the junction unmatched.

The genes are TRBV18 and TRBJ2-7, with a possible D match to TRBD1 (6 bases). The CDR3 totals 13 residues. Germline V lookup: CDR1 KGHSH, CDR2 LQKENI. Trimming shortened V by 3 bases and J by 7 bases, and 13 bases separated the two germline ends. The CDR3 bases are TGTGCCAGCTCACCGATGGGGGACACTGAGCAGTACTTC. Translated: CASSPMGDTEQYF.

Written as DNA, the CDR3 is TGCAGTGCGAACCCATCTAGCGAGCAGTACTTC. Translating gives CSANPSSEQYF. The chain employs TRBV20-1 and TRBJ2-7; D is unresolved. Trimming cost V 6 bases and J 6 bases, with 12 bases left between them. This CDR3 is 11 amino acids long. Germline V gives CDR1 DFQATT, CDR2 SNEGSKA (reference sequence).

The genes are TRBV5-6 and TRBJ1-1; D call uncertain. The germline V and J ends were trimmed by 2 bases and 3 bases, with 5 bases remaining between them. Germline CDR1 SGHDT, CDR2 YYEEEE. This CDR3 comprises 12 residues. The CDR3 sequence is CASSFAYTEAFF. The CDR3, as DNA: TGTGCCAGCAGCTTCGCCTACACTGAAGCTTTCTTT.

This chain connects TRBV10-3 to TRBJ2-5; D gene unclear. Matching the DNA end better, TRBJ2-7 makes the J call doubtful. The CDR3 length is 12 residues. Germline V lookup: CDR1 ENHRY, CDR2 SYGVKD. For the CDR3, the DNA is TGTGCCACCGGAACTCCCTGGAGCGAGCAGTACTTC. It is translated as CATGTPWSEQYF.

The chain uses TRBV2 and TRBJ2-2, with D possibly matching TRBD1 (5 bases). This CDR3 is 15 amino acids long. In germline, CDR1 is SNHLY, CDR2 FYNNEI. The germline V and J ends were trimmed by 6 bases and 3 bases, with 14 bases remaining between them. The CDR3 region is CASRPTELYTGELFF. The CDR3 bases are TGTGCCAGCAGGCCGACAGAACTATACACCGGGGAGCTGTTTTTT.

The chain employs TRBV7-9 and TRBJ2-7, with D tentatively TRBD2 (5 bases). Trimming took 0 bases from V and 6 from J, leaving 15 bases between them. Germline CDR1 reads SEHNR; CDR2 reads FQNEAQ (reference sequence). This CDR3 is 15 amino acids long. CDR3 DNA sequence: TGTGCCAGCAGCTTAGCGGGCCCGAGGGAGTCCGAGCAGTACTTC. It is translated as CASSLAGPRESEQYF.

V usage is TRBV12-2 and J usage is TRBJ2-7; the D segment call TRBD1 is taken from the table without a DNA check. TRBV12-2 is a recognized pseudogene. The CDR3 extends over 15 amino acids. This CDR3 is CASRSQEGASYEQYF. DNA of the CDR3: TGTGCAAGTCGCTCCCAAGAGGGGGCCAGCTACGAGCAGTACTTC.

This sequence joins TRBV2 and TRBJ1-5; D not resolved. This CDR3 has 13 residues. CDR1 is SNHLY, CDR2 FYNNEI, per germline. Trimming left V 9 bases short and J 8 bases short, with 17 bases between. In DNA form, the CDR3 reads TGTGCCAGTACCGGGTCCCGGCAGGAGCCCCAGCATTTT. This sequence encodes CASTGSRQEPQHF.

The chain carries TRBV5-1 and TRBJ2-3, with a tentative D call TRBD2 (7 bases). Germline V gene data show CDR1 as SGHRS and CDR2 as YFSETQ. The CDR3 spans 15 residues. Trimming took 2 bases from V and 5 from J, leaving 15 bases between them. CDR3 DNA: TGCGCCAGCAGCTTCCCGGGGGGCGAGGTAGATACGCAGTATTTT. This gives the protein CASSFPGGEVDTQYF.

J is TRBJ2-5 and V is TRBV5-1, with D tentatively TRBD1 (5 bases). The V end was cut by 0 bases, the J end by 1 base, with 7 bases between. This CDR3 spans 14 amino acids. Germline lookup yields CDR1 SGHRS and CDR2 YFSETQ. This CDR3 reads CASSLGTIQETQYF. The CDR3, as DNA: TGCGCCAGCAGCTTGGGGACAATCCAAGAGACCCAGTACTTC.

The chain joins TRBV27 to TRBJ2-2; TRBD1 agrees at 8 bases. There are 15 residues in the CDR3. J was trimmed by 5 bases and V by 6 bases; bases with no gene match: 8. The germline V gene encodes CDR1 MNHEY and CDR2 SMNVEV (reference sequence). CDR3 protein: CASSQTRDRTGELFF. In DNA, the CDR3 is TGTGCCAGCAGCCAAACCCGGGACAGGACCGGGGAGCTGTTTTTT.

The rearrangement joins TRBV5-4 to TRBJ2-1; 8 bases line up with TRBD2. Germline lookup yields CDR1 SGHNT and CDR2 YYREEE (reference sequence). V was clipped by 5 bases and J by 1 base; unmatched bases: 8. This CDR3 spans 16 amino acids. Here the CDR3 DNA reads TGTGCCAGCAGAGCCGGTGGACTAGCATCCTACAATGAGCAGTTCTTC. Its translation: CASRAGGLASYNEQFF.

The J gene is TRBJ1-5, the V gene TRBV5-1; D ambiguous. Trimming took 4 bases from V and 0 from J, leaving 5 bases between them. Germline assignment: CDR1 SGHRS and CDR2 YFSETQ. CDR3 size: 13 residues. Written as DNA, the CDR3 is TGCGCCAGCAGCAGGGATAGCAATCAGCCCCAGCATTTT. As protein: CASSRDSNQPQHF. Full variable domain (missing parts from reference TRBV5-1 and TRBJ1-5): KAGVTQTPRYLIKTRGQQVTLSCSPISGHRSVSWYQQTPGQGLQFLFEYFSETQRNKGNFPGRFSGRQFSNSRSEMNVSTLELGDSALYLCASSRDSNQPQHFGDGTRLSIL.

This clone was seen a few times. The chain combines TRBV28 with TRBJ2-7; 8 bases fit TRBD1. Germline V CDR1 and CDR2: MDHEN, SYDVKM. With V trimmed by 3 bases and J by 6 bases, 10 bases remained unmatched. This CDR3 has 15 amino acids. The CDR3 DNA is TGTGCCAGCAGTTTCGGGTACAGGGGGGCCTTCGAGCAGTACTTC. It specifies CASSFGYRGAFEQYF.

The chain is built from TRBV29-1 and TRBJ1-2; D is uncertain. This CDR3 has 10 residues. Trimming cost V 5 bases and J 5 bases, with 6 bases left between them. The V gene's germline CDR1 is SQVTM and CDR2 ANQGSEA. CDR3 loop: CSVKEYGYTF. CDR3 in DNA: TGCAGCGTTAAGGAATATGGCTACACCTTC. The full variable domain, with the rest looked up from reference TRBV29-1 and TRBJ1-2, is SAVISQKPSRDICQRGTSLTIQCQVDSQVTMMFWYRQQPGQSLTLIATANQGSEATYESGFVIDKFPISRPNLTFSTLTVSNMSPEDSSIYLCSVKEYGYTFGSGTRLTVV.

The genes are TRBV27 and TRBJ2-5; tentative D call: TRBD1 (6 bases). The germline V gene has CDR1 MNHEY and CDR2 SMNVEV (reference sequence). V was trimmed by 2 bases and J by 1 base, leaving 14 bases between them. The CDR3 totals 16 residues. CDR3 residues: CASSLGAGVSQETQYF. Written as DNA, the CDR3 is TGTGCCAGCAGTTTAGGGGCAGGGGTTTCCCAAGAGACCCAGTACTTC.